This passage covers 21 T cell receptor beta chains from one sample sequenced in a study of blood T cell repertoires in COVID-19. TCRdb's copy holds only in-frame clones and misses some; the assay was immunoSEQ multiplex PCR. The sample contains some 42,000 clones, roughly 88% of which appear only once. The sequenced sample was peripheral blood. All receptors come from a human donor in a cohort sampled during active COVID-19.

Concerning this clone: This sample also contains other DNA sequences that code for the same CDR3. The chain employs TRBV7-9 and TRBJ2-7, with TRBD1 matching over 8 bases. The length of the CDR3 is 14 residues. Germline CDR1 SEHNR, CDR2 FQNEAQ (reference sequence). The ends lost 4 bases at V and 0 bases at J; junction bases unmatched: 2. The CDR3 DNA reads TGTGCCAGCAGCTCCGGGACAGGCTCCTACGAGCAGTACTTC. Its protein is CASSSGTGSYEQYF.

The CDR3 DNA is TGTGCCAGCAGACCCGACACTAATCAGCCCCAGCATTTT. Protein sequence: CASRPDTNQPQHF. This sequence joins TRBV6-5 and TRBJ1-5, with D unclear. Germline values: CDR1 MNHEY, CDR2 SVGAGI. The CDR3 covers 13 residues. Trimming removed 6 bases from V and 4 bases from J, with 10 bases in between.

The chain combines TRBV5-6 with TRBJ2-7; no clear D. V was trimmed by 4 bases and J by 0 bases, leaving 5 bases between them. Germline V lookup: CDR1 SGHDT, CDR2 YYEEEE. The CDR3 length is 12 residues. The CDR3 nucleotides are TGTGCCAGCAGCCTTAGCTCCTACGAGCAGTACTTC. Translation gives CASSLSSYEQYF. Looking up the rest from reference TRBV5-6 and TRBJ2-7 gives the full variable domain: DAGVTQSPTHLIKTRGQQVTLRCSPKSGHDTVSWYQQALGQGPQFIFQYYEEEERQRGNFPDRFSGHQFPNYSSELNVNALLLGDSALYLCASSLSSYEQYFGPGTRLTVT.

This chain uses TRBV5-6 with TRBJ2-7, with 12 positions matching TRBD1. V gave up 2 bases and J gave up 5 bases; unmatched junction bases: 11. Germline V CDR1 and CDR2: SGHDT, YYEEEE. There are 17 residues in the CDR3. CDR3 bases: TGTGCCAGCAGCTTATTGGGAGGGGACAGGGGGCTCCACGAGCAGTACTTC. As protein: CASSLLGGDRGLHEQYF.

J is TRBJ2-4 and V is TRBV27; possibly TRBD1 for D (5 bases). V was shortened by 3 bases and J by 0 bases, with 12 bases between the two germline ends. Germline-derived CDR1 and CDR2 are MNHEY and SMNVEV (reference sequence). This CDR3 region has 16 residues. CDR3 protein: CASSLGLGPAKNIQYF. The CDR3 DNA follows: TGTGCCAGCAGTTTGGGGCTGGGGCCAGCCAAAAACATTCAGTACTTC.

The chain carries TRBV25-1 and TRBJ1-2, with TRBD1 matching over 9 bases. The CDR3 has 17 residues. V lost 3 bases and J lost 4; bases outside the gene matches: 12. CDR1 is MGHDK and CDR2 is SYGVNS in the germline V gene. The CDR3 DNA is TGTGCCAGCAGTGATGCGATGGGGACAGGGAACTTCTATGGCTACACCTTC. It is translated as CASSDAMGTGNFYGYTF.

The chain recombines TRBV7-2 with TRBJ1-5; 7 bases map to TRBD1. The CDR3 covers 15 residues. Germline assignment: CDR1 SGHTA and CDR2 FQGNSA. V was pared by 5 bases and J by 3 bases, with 7 bases of the junction left unmatched. CDR3 region: CASSGTGQFNQPQHF. Written as DNA, the CDR3 is TGTGCCAGCAGCGGGACGGGACAGTTCAATCAGCCCCAGCATTTT.

This clone was picked up one time. The V call is TRBV28, the J call TRBJ2-1; 8 nucleotides align to TRBD2. The germline gives CDR1 MDHEN, CDR2 SYDVKM. This CDR3 spans 16 amino acids. V dropped 5 bases and J dropped 9; count of bases not matched to a gene: 15. The CDR3 protein is CASSLPRGGGRGEQFF. The CDR3 DNA sequence: TGTGCCAGCAGTCTCCCCCGAGGCGGGGGGAGGGGTGAGCAGTTCTTC.

The V gene is TRBV7-9, the J gene TRBJ1-5; possible D gene TRBD1, 6 bases. The CDR3 has 17 residues. The V gene's germline CDR1 is SEHNR and CDR2 FQNEAQ (reference sequence). V was cut by 3 bases and J by 4 bases, with 19 bases left in between. The CDR3 loop is CASSFSVQRGINQPQHF. In nucleotides, the CDR3 is TGTGCCAGCAGCTTCTCTGTTCAGAGGGGGATTAATCAGCCCCAGCATTTT. Full variable domain (remainder filled in from reference TRBV7-9 and TRBJ1-5): DTGVSQNPRHKITKRGQNVTFRCDPISEHNRLYWYRQTLGQGPEFLTYFQNEAQLEKSRLLSDRFSAERPKGSFSTLEIQRTEQGDSAMYLCASSFSVQRGINQPQHFGDGTRLSIL.

The chain couples TRBV4-1 to TRBJ2-2; TRBD2 aligns across 9 bases. CDR1 is MGHRA, CDR2 YSYEKL, per germline. V was pared by 2 bases and J by 5 bases, with 9 bases of the junction left unmatched. The CDR3 has 17 amino acids. The CDR3 nucleotides are TGCGCCAGCAGCCAACTTCTTAGACTAGCGGCAACCGGGGAGCTGTTTTTT. The encoded protein is CASSQLLRLAATGELFF.

The chain carries TRBV9 and TRBJ1-1, with 10 bases fitting TRBD1. The CDR3 totals 15 residues. From germline, CDR1 is SGDLS and CDR2 YYNGEE. The junction had 7 bases not matched to a gene; V was cut back by 4 bases and J by 4 bases. The CDR3 bases are TGTGCCAGCAGCCCTCGGACAGGGGGGGGCACTGAAGCTTTCTTT. It translates to CASSPRTGGGTEAFF.

This chain uses TRBV27 with TRBJ2-5; D not resolved. This CDR3 is 13 amino acids long. The V gene lost 2 bases and the J gene lost 5 bases, with 9 bases spanning the gap. Per germline, CDR1 MNHEY and CDR2 SMNVEV (reference sequence). This CDR3 reads CASSLEVGETQYF. For the CDR3, the DNA is TGTGCCAGCAGTTTAGAGGTCGGGGAGACCCAGTACTTC.

CDR3 protein: CATSDPDRGVQETQYF. CDR3 DNA: TGTGCCACCAGTGATCCGGACAGGGGAGTCCAAGAGACCCAGTACTTC. This sequence joins TRBV24-1 and TRBJ2-5; 9 positions agree with TRBD1. This CDR3 comprises 16 residues. Trimming cost V 3 bases and J 1 base; bases outside gene matches: 5. Germline loops: CDR1 KGHDR, CDR2 SFDVKD.

CDR3 in amino acids: CASSLGAGLSYEQYF. DNA for the CDR3: TGTGCCAGCAGCTTAGGCGCAGGCCTCTCCTACGAGCAGTACTTC. The chain has TRBV11-2 and TRBJ2-7; no clear D gene. V lost 1 base and J 0 bases, leaving 10 bases between the germline ends. CDR1 SGHAT and CDR2 FQNNGV come from the germline V gene. This CDR3 has 15 residues.

The V and J genes are TRBV3-1 (or the pseudogene TRBV3-2) and TRBJ1-6; no reliable D call. Germline-derived CDR1 and CDR2 are LGHDT and YNNKEL (reference sequence). Trimming removed 8 bases at V and 7 bases at J, with 18 bases between. CDR3 length: 15 amino acids. CDR3 DNA sequence: TGTGCCAGCGTCCGGAGGTTAGACTCCAATTCACCCCTCCACTTT. It is translated as CASVRRLDSNSPLHF.

J is TRBJ2-1 and V is TRBV10-3, with D unresolved. The CDR3 runs to 16 residues. CDR1 and CDR2 from the germline V gene are ENHRY and SYGVKD. Trimming shortened V by 0 bases and J by 0 bases, and 9 bases separated the two germline ends. Here the CDR3 reads CAISESISSSYNEQFF. For the CDR3, the DNA is TGTGCCATCAGTGAGTCGATCTCTAGCTCCTACAATGAGCAGTTCTTC.

This clone turned up a few times. The gene calls are TRBV9 and TRBJ2-3; 12 bases map to TRBD2. The CDR3 extends over 16 amino acids. CDR1 SGDLS and CDR2 YYNGEE come from the germline V gene. The V gene end was trimmed by 3 bases and the J gene end by 6 bases; junction bases not matched to a gene: 8. CDR3 sequence: CASSGGLAGFLDTQYF. The CDR3 DNA reads as TGTGCCAGCAGCGGCGGACTAGCGGGGTTTTTGGATACGCAGTATTTT. The whole variable domain, filled in from reference TRBV9 and TRBJ2-3, reads DSGVTQTPKHLITATGQRVTLRCSPRSGDLSVYWYQQSLDQGLQFLIQYYNGEERAKGNILERFSAQQFPDLHSELNLSSLELGDSALYFCASSGGLAGFLDTQYFGPGTRLTVL.

This clone counts as medium-sized (0.01 to 0.1%). This rearrangement joins TRBV20-1 to TRBJ2-1; TRBD2 aligns across 16 bases. V gave up 3 bases and J gave up 4 bases; unmatched junction bases: 12. Germline-derived CDR1 and CDR2 are DFQATT and SNEGSKA (reference sequence). This CDR3 is built from 19 residues. The CDR3 region is CSASSPPGLAGGLYNEQFF. The CDR3, as DNA: TGCAGTGCTAGTTCTCCCCCGGGACTAGCGGGGGGGCTGTACAATGAGCAGTTCTTC.

This rearrangement joins TRBV4-2 to TRBJ2-5; maybe TRBD1 (5 bases). Germline-derived CDR1 and CDR2 are LGHNA and YNFKEQ. Trimming removed 0 bases at V and 2 bases at J, with 10 bases between. The CDR3 length is 15 residues. This CDR3 reads CASSQELTVQETQYF. The CDR3 nucleotides read TGTGCCAGCAGCCAAGAACTGACAGTACAAGAGACCCAGTACTTC.

The CDR3: CASTRTSGAYTDTQYF. The DNA of the CDR3 is TGCGCCAGCACCAGGACTAGCGGGGCCTACACAGATACGCAGTATTTT. The gene calls are TRBV5-1 and TRBJ2-3, with 12 bases aligning to TRBD2. Trimming cost V 6 bases and J 2 bases; bases outside gene matches: 7. The CDR3 loop spans 16 amino acids. The germline CDR1 and CDR2 sequences are SGHRS and YFSETQ.

This chain uses TRBV7-6 with TRBJ2-1; 9 bases line up with TRBD1. CDR1 SGHVS and CDR2 FNYEAQ come from the germline V gene. The V gene end was trimmed by 0 bases and the J gene end by 5 bases; junction bases not matched to a gene: 2. The CDR3 sequence is 15 residues long. CDR3 sequence: CASSLAGDRDNEQFF. The CDR3 nucleotides are TGTGCCAGCAGCTTAGCCGGGGACAGGGACAATGAGCAGTTCTTC.